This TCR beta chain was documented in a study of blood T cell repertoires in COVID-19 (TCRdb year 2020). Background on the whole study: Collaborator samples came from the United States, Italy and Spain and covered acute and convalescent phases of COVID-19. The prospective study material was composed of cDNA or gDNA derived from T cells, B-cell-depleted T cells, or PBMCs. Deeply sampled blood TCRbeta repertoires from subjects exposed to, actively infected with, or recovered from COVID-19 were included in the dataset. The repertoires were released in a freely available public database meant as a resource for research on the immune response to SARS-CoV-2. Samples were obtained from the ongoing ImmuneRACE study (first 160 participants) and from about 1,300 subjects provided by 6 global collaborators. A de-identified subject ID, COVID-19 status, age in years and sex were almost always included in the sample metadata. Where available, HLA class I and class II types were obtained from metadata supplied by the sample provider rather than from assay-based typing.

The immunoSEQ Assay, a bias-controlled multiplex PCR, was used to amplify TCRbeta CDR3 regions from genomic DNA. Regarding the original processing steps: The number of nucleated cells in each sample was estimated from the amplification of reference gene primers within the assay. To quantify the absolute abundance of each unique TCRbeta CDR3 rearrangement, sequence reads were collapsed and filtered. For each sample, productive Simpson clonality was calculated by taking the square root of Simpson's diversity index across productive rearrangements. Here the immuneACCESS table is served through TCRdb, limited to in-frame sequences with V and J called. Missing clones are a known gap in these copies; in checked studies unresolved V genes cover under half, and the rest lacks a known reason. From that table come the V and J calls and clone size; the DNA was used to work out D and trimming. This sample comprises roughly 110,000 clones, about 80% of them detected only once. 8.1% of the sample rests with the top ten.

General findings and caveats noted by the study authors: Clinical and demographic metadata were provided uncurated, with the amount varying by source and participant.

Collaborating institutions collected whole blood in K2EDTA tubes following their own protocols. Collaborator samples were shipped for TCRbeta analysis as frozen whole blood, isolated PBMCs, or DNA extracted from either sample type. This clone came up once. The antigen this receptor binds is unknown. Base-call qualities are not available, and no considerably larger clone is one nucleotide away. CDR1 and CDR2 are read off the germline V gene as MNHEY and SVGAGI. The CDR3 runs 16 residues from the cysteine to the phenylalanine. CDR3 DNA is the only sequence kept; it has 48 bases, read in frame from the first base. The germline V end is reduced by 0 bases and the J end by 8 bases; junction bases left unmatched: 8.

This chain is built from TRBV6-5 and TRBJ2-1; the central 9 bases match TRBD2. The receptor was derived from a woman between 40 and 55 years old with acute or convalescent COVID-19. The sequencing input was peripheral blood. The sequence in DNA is TGTGCCAGCAGTTACTCGATTCTAGCGGGGAATCATGAGCAGTTCTTC. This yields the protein CASSYSILAGNHEQFF.